The rows below give T cell receptor beta chains drawn from one sample of a study of blood T cell repertoires in COVID-19. Method: immunoSEQ multiplex PCR; TCRdb's copy keeps in-frame clones and lacks some. The data hold roughly 520,000 clones, with 70% to 90% observed a single time. The sequencing input was PBMCs or T cells enriched from blood (not recorded which). These receptors originate from a woman in her thirties or forties who had recovered from COVID-19. Both conserved end residues are part of each CDR3. Each record gives: CDR3 length, clone size, D gene, J gene, V gene, CDR3 DNA, CDR3 protein. A D gene is named only where the DNA matches it firmly. The listing skips clone size in some rows; elsewhere it reads once, few, many or a size class.

>13|NA|NA|TRBJ1-5|TRBV2
TGTGCCAGCAGGGCACAGGTAAATCAGCCCCAGCATTTT
CASRAQVNQPQHF
>15|NA|NA|TRBJ1-2|TRBV18
TGTGCCAGCTCACCTCCGGGGGGGAAGAACTATGGCTACACCTTC
CASSPPGGKNYGYTF
>14|NA|TRBD1|TRBJ2-1|TRBV12-5
TGTGCTAGTGGTTTGGTGATAGGGGGCCTTGAGCAGTTCTTC
CASGLVIGGLEQFF
>12|NA|TRBD1|TRBJ2-7|TRBV5-1
TGCGCCAGCAGCTGGGACAGCGTTGAGCAGTACTTC
CASSWDSVEQYF
>17|once|TRBD1|TRBJ1-5|TRBV7-9
TGTGCCAGCAGCTTAGCCCAGGGGGTGGTGGGCAATCAGCCCCAGCATTTT
CASSLAQGVVGNQPQHF
>13|NA|NA|TRBJ1-2|TRBV27
TGTGCCAGCAGTTTTGGAGGGCTTAAGGGCTACACCTTC
CASSFGGLKGYTF
>11|NA|NA|TRBJ1-1|TRBV29-1
TGCAGCGTTGTGGGGGCCACTGAAGCTTTCTTT
CSVVGATEAFF
>15|NA|TRBD2|TRBJ2-7|TRBV10-3
TGTGCCATCAGGGGGACTAGCGGATCCTCCTACGAGCAGTACTTC
CAIRGTSGSSYEQYF
>12|NA|NA|TRBJ1-2|TRBV6-2/TRBV6-3
TGTGCCAGCAGCCGGACAGTCTATGGCTACACCTTC
CASSRTVYGYTF
>14|NA|NA|TRBJ1-2|TRBV15
TGTGCCACCAGCAGAGATACTTATAACTATGGCTACACCTTC
CATSRDTYNYGYTF
>15|NA|NA|TRBJ1-1|TRBV19
TGTGCCAGTTCCCTCGGCGGGGCGGTGAACACTGAAGCTTTCTTT
CASSLGGAVNTEAFF
>16|NA|TRBD2|TRBJ2-3|TRBV7-2
TGTGCCAGCAGCTTAGATAGCGGGAGGGCCGCAGATACGCAGTATTTT
CASSLDSGRAADTQYF
>15|NA|NA|TRBJ2-3|TRBV5-6
TGTGCCAGCAGCTTGGCGATGCACGGGACAGATACGCAGTATTTT
CASSLAMHGTDTQYF
>14|NA|TRBD2|TRBJ2-5|TRBV25-1
TGTGCCAGCAGTGAATTTAGCGGGAGAGAGACCCAGTACTTC
CASSEFSGRETQYF
>14|NA|NA|TRBJ1-4|TRBV5-4
TGTGCCAGCAGCTTGGTGGGGCAGGGTGAAAAACTGTTTTTT
CASSLVGQGEKLFF
>16|NA|NA|TRBJ2-3|TRBV9
TGTGCCAGCAGCTCCCGAGACGGGGGGCTGGTAGATACGCAGTATTTT
CASSSRDGGLVDTQYF
>13|NA|NA|TRBJ1-1|TRBV9
TGTGCCAGCAGCGTAGTAATGAACACTGAAGCTTTCTTT
CASSVVMNTEAFF
>14|NA|NA|TRBJ1-1|TRBV7-2
TGTGCCAGCAGCTTAGCATTGATGGCTGGTGAAGCTTTCTTT
CASSLALMAGEAFF
>14|NA|NA|TRBJ1-1|TRBV6-2/TRBV6-3
TGTGCCAGCAGTTACCAGAATACGAACACTGAAGCTTTCTTT
CASSYQNTNTEAFF
>14|NA|TRBD1|TRBJ2-5|TRBV28
TGTGCCAGCAGCTCACTAGGGGGCGGAGAGACCCAGTACTTC
CASSSLGGGETQYF
>13|NA|TRBD1|TRBJ2-2|TRBV25-1
TGTGCCAGCCGGGACAGCCGCACCGGGGAGCTGTTTTTT
CASRDSRTGELFF
>16|NA|TRBD2|TRBJ2-3|TRBV25-1
TGTGCCAGCAGTGAATCGAGGGCGGGAGGGCCGGATACGCAGTATTTT
CASSESRAGGPDTQYF
>15|NA|TRBD1|TRBJ2-5|TRBV24-1
TGTGCCACCAGTGATACGGGACAGGGGGCCGAGACCCAGTACTTC
CATSDTGQGAETQYF
>15|NA|TRBD1|TRBJ2-7|TRBV18
TGTGCCAGCTCACCTAGAGGGACAGTTAGCCACGAGCAGTACTTC
CASSPRGTVSHEQYF
>14|NA|NA|TRBJ2-7|TRBV19
TGTGCCAGTAGTATCCGGGATCGCTCCTACGAGCAGTACTTC
CASSIRDRSYEQYF
>16|NA|NA|TRBJ2-7|TRBV15
TGTGCCACCAGCAGAGTCGCCGGGACATCGAGGGGCGAGCAGTACTTC
CATSRVAGTSRGEQYF
>15|NA|NA|TRBJ2-7|TRBV12-5
TGTGCTAGTGGTTTGGTACCAGGGGCAGGGGCCGAGCAGTACTTC
CASGLVPGAGAEQYF
>12|NA|NA|TRBJ1-2|TRBV27
TGTGCCACCCAAGGGGCCGCCTATGGCTACACCTTC
CATQGAAYGYTF
>16|once|TRBD1|TRBJ2-1|TRBV7-9
TGTGCCAGCAGCCCCACTCCAGGGGGCTTACACAATGAGCAGTTCTTC
CASSPTPGGLHNEQFF
>13|once|NA|TRBJ1-2|TRBV12-3/TRBV12-4
TGTGCCAGCAGTTTTGGGGGCGCGGATGGCTACACCTTC
CASSFGGADGYTF
>16|NA|TRBD2|TRBJ2-7|TRBV19
TGTGCCAGTAGTATAGATCCCTGGGCGGGAGCGAAAGAGCAGTACTTC
CASSIDPWAGAKEQYF
>16|NA|TRBD1|TRBJ1-2|TRBV7-9
TGTGCCAGCAGCTTAGTTCCCACCACAGGGGTCAGTGGCTACACCTTC
CASSLVPTTGVSGYTF
>13|NA|NA|TRBJ2-7|TRBV18
TGTGCCAGCTCAACGACTACGCGCTACGAGCAGTACTTC
CASSTTTRYEQYF
>13|NA|NA|TRBJ1-5|TRBV7-8
TGTGCCAGCAGCTCGGGAGGGAATCAGCCCCAGCATTTT
CASSSGGNQPQHF
>12|NA|NA|TRBJ1-2|TRBV19
TGTGCCACCTCAGAATATAACTATGGCTACACCTTC
CATSEYNYGYTF
>14|few|TRBD2|TRBJ2-7|TRBV14
TGTGCCAGCAGCCGCCAGGGACTCGGGGGGGAGCAGTACTTC
CASSRQGLGGEQYF
>15|NA|NA|TRBJ1-4|TRBV18
TGTGCCAGCTCACCCGCGGGAGTACTAAATGAAAAACTGTTTTTT
CASSPAGVLNEKLFF
>12|NA|NA|TRBJ1-5|TRBV30
TGTGCCTGGAGTGCGGGGGGTCAGCCCCAGCATTTT
CAWSAGGQPQHF
>17|few|TRBD1|TRBJ2-1|TRBV24-1
TGTGCCACCAGTGGGGGTCGTCCCGGGACAGGGAAGGATGAGCAGTTCTTC
CATSGGRPGTGKDEQFF
>16|once|NA|TRBJ1-6|TRBV5-1
TGCGCCAGCAGCCCCATTCCAGGGGCCGGGAATTCACCCCTCCACTTT
CASSPIPGAGNSPLHF